This T cell receptor (beta chain) is drawn from a study of shared clonotypes between healthy human individuals. Study background: Per-donor plates numbered three CD4 naive, three CD4 memory, two CD8 naive and one CD8 memory.

CDR3 length: 13 residues. Between the trimmed V and J ends, which lost 2 bases and 8 bases, there was a span of 12 bases. Per germline, CDR1 MDHEN and CDR2 SYDVKM. Data came from immunoSEQ multiplex PCR; TCRdb stores just in-frame clones and leaves some out. Altogether some 2,500,000 clones are present, 93% being singletons, with the ten largest covering more than 0.35%. Input material: naive CD4+ T cells from PBMCs. As to subset: CD45RA+ positively selected. V gene TRBV28 combines with J gene TRBJ1-2; D possibly corresponds to TRBD1 (5 bases). The sequence was collected from a man between 18 and 29 years old in good health. Some clones in this sample may be carry-over from other donors' samples. CDR3 sequence: CASSLNQGNGYTF. The CDR3 DNA reads TGTGCCAGCAGTTTAAACCAGGGTAACGGCTACACCTTC.